The 10 T cell receptor beta chains listed next were all sequenced from one sample in a study of chemoradiotherapy in HPV16-positive cancers. TCRdb's table, derived via immunoSEQ multiplex PCR, lists solely in-frame clones and lacks some. The sample has roughly 40,000 clones; more than 75% are singletons. Specimen: blood, collected from a patient who underwent chemoradiotherapy. The source of these receptors is a human donor with HPV-associated anogenital cancer.

This clone was detected only once. V is TRBV29-1 and J is TRBJ2-1, with 9 bases matching TRBD2. Germline V gene data show CDR1 as SQVTM and CDR2 as ANQGSEA. V lost 7 bases to trimming and J lost 5 bases; unmatched junction nucleotides: 12. The CDR3 has 15 residues. CDR3 nucleotides: TGCAGCGCCTCGTCCCGAGCGGGGGGCAACAATGAGCAGTTCTTC. Translated, it gives CSASSRAGGNNEQFF.

The chain couples TRBV29-1 to TRBJ2-5, with D uncertain. The CDR3 contains 13 residues. The V gene's germline CDR1 is SQVTM and CDR2 ANQGSEA. V dropped 3 bases and J dropped 4 bases, with 12 bases sitting between them. CDR3 sequence reads: CSVDGVGSETQYF. In DNA, the CDR3 is TGCAGCGTTGATGGCGTAGGGTCAGAGACCCAGTACTTC.

This chain joins TRBV11-2 and TRBJ2-1; 12 nucleotides agree with TRBD2. After removal of 2 bases from V and 5 bases from J, the junction contained 13 bases not matched to a gene. Germline assignment: CDR1 SGHAT and CDR2 FQNNGV. The CDR3 has 19 residues. The CDR3 region is CASSLTPSGGARFNNEQFF. The CDR3 nucleotides read TGTGCCAGCAGCTTAACCCCTAGCGGGGGGGCCCGGTTCAACAATGAGCAGTTCTTC.

The rearrangement joins TRBV2 to TRBJ2-2; 8 bases are shared with TRBD1. From germline, CDR1 is SNHLY and CDR2 FYNNEI. The ends lost 10 bases at V and 4 bases at J; junction bases unmatched: 11. The CDR3 length is 15 residues. The CDR3 loop is CATQLGDRTTGELFF. The CDR3, as DNA: TGTGCCACACAACTCGGGGACAGGACCACCGGGGAGCTGTTTTTT.

In its sample, this clone was seen a few times. This chain connects TRBV14 to TRBJ1-6, with TRBD1 as a possible D gene (6 bases). The CDR3 is 15 amino acids. V lost 0 bases to trimming and J lost 8 bases, with 11 bases between them. Germline CDR1 SGHDN, CDR2 FVKESK. DNA of the CDR3: TGTGCCAGCAGCCAAGATATGGGGGCGTATTCACCCCTCCACTTT. Translating gives CASSQDMGAYSPLHF.

This chain links TRBV7-2 with TRBJ2-3; 11 bases line up with TRBD2. Germline V gene data show CDR1 as SGHTA and CDR2 as FQGNSA. The ends lost 1 base at V and 3 bases at J; junction bases unmatched: 3. This CDR3 has 16 residues. DNA for the CDR3: TGTGCCAGCAGCTTAGATAGCGGGGGGGCGACAGATACGCAGTATTTT. Its translation: CASSLDSGGATDTQYF.

The chain is built from TRBV29-1 and TRBJ1-5; D gene uncertain. V was clipped by 0 bases and J by 9 bases, with 9 bases between them. Germline V lookup: CDR1 SQVTM, CDR2 ANQGSEA. The CDR3 totals 12 residues. The chain's CDR3 is CSVEDGKGPQHF. The DNA for the CDR3 is TGCAGCGTTGAAGATGGGAAAGGGCCCCAGCATTTT. Drawing the rest from reference TRBV29-1 and TRBJ1-5, the complete variable domain is SAVISQKPSRDICQRGTSLTIQCQVDSQVTMMFWYRQQPGQSLTLIATANQGSEATYESGFVIDKFPISRPNLTFSTLTVSNMSPEDSSIYLCSVEDGKGPQHFGDGTRLSIL.

This chain uses TRBV5-3 with TRBJ2-1; D call uncertain. TRBV5-3 counts as an open reading frame of uncertain function. The V gene lost 1 base and the J gene lost 3 bases, with 17 bases spanning the gap. CDR3 length: 17 residues. As DNA, the CDR3 is TGTGCCAGAAGCTTGAGTATCTTCTGGTCCCACTACAATGAGCAGTTCTTC. Translated, it gives CARSLSIFWSHYNEQFF.

In its sample, this clone was seen a few times. The chain couples TRBV6-6 to TRBJ1-2; D is perhaps TRBD1 (5 bases). Germline V gene sequence: CDR1 MNHNY, CDR2 SVGAGI (reference sequence). CDR3 length: 13 amino acids. The germline V and J ends were trimmed by 5 bases and 8 bases, with 15 bases remaining between them. This CDR3 reads CASSIGTERGYTF. The DNA for the CDR3 is TGTGCCAGCAGTATTGGGACGGAGAGAGGCTACACCTTC.

This chain uses TRBV2 with TRBJ1-1; unclear D gene. V gave up 6 bases and J gave up 0 bases, with 11 bases separating them. The length of the CDR3 is 14 residues. From germline, CDR1 is SNHLY and CDR2 FYNNEI. The CDR3 here is CASRSFRVNTEAFF. As DNA, the CDR3 is TGTGCCAGCAGATCGTTTCGAGTGAACACTGAAGCTTTCTTT. The full variable domain, completed using reference TRBV2 and TRBJ1-1, is EPEVTQTPSHQVTQMGQEVILRCVPISNHLYFYWYRQILGQKVEFLVSFYNNEISEKSEIFDDQFSVERPDGSNFTLKIRSTKLEDSAMYFCASRSFRVNTEAFFGQGTRLTVV.